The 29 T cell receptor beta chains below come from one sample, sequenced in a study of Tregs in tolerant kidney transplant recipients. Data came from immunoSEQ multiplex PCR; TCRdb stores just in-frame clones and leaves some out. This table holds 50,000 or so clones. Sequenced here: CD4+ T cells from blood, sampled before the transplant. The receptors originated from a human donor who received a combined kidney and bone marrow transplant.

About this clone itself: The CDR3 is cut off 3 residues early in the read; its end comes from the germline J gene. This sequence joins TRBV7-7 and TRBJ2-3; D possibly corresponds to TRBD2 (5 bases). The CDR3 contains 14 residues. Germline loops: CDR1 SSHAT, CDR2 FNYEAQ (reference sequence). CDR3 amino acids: CASSLVLASPPQYF. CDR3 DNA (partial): TGTGCCAGCAGCTTAGTCCTAGCCTCCCCCCCG.

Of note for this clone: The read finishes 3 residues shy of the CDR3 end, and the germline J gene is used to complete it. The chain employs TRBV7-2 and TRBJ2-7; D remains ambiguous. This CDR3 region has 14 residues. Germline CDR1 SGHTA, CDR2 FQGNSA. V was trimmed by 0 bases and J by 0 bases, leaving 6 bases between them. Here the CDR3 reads CASSLATGSYEQYF. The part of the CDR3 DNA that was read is TGTGCCAGCAGCTTAGCGACGGGCTCCTACGAG.

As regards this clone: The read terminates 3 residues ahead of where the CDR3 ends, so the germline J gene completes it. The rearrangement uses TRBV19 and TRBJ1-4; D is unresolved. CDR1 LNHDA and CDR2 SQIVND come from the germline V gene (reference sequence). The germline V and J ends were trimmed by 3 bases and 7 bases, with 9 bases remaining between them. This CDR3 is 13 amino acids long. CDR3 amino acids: CASSIGGLEKLFF. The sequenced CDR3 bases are TGTGCCAGTAGTATCGGCGGACTTGAAAAA.

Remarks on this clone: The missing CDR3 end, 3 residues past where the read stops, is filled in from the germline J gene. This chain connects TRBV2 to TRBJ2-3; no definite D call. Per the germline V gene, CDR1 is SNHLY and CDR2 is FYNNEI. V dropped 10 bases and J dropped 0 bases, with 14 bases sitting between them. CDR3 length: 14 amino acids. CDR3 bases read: TGTGCCACACAAGTGTATTTGAGCACAGATACG. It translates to CATQVYLSTDT. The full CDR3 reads CATQVYLSTDTQYF.

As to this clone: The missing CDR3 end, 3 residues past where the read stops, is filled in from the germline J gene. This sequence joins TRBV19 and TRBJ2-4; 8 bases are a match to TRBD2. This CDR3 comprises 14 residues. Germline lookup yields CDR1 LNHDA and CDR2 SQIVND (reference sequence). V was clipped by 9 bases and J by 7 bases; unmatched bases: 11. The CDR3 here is CASRLASGGNIQYF. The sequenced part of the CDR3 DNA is TGTGCCAGCCGTCTGGCCAGCGGGGGTAACATT. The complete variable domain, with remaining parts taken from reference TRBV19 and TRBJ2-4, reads DGGITQSPKYLFRKEGQNVTLSCEQNLNHDAMYWYRQDPGQGLRLIYYSQIVNDFQKGDIAEGYSVSREKKESFPLTVTSAQKNPTAFYLCASRLASGGNIQYFGAGTRLSVL.

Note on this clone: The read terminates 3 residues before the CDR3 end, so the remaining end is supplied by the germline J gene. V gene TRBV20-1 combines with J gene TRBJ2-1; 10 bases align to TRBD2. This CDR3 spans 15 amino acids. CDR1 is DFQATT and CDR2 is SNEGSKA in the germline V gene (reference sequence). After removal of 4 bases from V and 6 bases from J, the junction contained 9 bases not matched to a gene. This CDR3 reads CSAIRAGGSGNEQFF. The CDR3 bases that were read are TGCAGTGCTATCCGAGCGGGGGGGTCGGGCAATGAG.

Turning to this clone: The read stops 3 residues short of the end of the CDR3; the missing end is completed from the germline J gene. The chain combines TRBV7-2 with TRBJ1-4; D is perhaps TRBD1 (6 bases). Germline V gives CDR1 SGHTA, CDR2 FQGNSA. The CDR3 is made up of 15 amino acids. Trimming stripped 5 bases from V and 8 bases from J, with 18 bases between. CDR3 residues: CASSREGDVFEKLFF. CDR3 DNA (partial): TGTGCCAGCAGCCGCGAGGGGGACGTTTTCGAAAAA.

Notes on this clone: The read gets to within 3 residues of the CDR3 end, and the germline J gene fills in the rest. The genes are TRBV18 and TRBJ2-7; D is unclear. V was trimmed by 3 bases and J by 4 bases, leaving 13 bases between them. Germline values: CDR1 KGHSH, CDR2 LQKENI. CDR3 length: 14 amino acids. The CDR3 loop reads CASSPGQTVYEQYF. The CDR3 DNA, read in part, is TGTGCCAGCTCACCGGGCCAGACCGTTTACGAG. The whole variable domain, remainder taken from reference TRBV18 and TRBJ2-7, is NAGVMQNPRHLVRRRGQEARLRCSPMKGHSHVYWYRQLPEEGLKFMVYLQKENIIDESGMPKERFSAEFPKEGPSILRIQQVVRGDSAAYFCASSPGQTVYEQYFGPGTRLTVT.

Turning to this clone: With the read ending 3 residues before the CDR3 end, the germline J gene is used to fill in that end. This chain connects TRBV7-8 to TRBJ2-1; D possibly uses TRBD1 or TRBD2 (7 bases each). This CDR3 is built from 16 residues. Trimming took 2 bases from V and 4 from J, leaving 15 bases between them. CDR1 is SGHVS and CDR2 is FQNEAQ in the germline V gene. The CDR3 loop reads CASSLRQGGYYNEQFF. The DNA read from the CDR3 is TGTGCCAGCAGCTTACGACAGGGAGGGTATTACAATGAG.

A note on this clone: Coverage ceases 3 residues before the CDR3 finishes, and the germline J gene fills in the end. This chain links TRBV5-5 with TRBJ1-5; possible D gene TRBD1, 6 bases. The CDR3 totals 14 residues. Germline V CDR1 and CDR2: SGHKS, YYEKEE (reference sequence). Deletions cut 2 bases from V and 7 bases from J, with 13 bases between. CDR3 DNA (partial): TGTGCCAGCAGCTTAGGACAGACCGGGCAGCCC. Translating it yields CASSLGQTGQP. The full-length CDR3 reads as CASSLGQTGQPQHF.

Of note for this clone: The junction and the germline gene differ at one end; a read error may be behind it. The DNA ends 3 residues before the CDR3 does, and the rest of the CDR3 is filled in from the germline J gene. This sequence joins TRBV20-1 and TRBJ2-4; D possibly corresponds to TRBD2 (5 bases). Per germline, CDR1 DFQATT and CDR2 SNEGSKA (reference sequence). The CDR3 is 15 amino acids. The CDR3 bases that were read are TGCAGTGCTAGAGATCCCCGTCTAGCCAAAGACATT. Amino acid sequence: CSARDPRLAKDI. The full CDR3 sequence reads CSARDPRLAKDIQYF.

This CDR3 is CASSEALTGGANTGELFF. The part of the CDR3 DNA that was read is TGTGCCAGCAGTGAAGCGTTGACAGGGGGTGCCAACACCGGGGAG. The chain combines TRBV6-1 with TRBJ2-2; 9 bases map to TRBD1. From the germline J gene comes the end of the CDR3, since the read stops 3 residues before it. With 0 bases clipped from V and 2 bases from J, the junction kept 7 bases outside the gene matches. This CDR3 comprises 18 residues. CDR1 is MNHNS, CDR2 SASEGT, per germline.

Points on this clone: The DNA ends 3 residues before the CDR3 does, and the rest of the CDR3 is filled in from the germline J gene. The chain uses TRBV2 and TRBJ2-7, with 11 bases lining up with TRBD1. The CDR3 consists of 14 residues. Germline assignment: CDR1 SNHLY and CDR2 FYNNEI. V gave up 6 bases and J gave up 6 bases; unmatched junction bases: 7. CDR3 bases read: TGTGCCAGCAGAGACCGGGACAGGGGGGGCGAG. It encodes CASRDRDRGGE. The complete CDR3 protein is CASRDRDRGGEQYF.

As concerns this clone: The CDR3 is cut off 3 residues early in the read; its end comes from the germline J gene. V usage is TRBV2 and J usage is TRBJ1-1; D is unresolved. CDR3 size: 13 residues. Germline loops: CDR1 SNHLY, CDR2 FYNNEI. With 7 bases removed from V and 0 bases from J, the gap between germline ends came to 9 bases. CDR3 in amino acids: CASKPEMNTEAFF. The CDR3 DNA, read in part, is TGTGCCAGCAAGCCCGAGATGAACACTGAA.

Incomplete CDR3 DNA: TGCAGCGTCGGACAGGCCGGCTATGGC. Its protein product is CSVGQAGYG. The whole CDR3 protein reads CSVGQAGYGYTF. The chain uses TRBV29-1 and TRBJ1-2, with 7 bases lining up with TRBD1. From the germline J gene comes the end of the CDR3, since the read stops 3 residues before it. Germline values: CDR1 SQVTM, CDR2 ANQGSEA. V trimming: 6 bases; J trimming: 4 bases; junction bases outside the gene matches: 5. The CDR3 has 12 residues.

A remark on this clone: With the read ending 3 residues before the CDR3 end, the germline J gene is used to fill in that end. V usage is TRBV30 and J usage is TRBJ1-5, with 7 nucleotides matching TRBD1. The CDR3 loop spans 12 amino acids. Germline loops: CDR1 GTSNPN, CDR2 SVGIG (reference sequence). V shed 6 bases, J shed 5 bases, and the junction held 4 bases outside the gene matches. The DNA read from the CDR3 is TGTGCCTGTGGACAGGCGGATCAGCCC. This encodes CACGQADQP. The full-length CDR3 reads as CACGQADQPQHF. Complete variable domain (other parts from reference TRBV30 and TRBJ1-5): SQTIHQWPATLVQPVGSPLSLECTVEGTSNPNLYWYRQAAGRGLQLLFYSVGIGQISSEVPQNLSASRPQDRQFILSSKKLLLSDSGFYLCACGQADQPQHFGDGTRLSIL.

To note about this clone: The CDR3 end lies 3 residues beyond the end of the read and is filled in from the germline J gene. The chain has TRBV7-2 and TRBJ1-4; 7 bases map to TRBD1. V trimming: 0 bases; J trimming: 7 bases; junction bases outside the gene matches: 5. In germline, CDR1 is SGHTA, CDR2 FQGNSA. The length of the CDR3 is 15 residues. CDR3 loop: CASSLAVTGVEKLFF. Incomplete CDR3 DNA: TGTGCCAGCAGCTTAGCGGTAACAGGGGTTGAAAAA.

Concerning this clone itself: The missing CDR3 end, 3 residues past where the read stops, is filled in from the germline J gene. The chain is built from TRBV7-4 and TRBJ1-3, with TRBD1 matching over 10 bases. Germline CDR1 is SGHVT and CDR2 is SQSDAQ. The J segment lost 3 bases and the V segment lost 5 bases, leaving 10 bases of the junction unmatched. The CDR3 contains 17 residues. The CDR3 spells CASSNRDRGAGGNTIYF. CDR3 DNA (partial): TGTGCCAGCAGCAACCGGGACAGGGGTGCGGGTGGAAACACC.

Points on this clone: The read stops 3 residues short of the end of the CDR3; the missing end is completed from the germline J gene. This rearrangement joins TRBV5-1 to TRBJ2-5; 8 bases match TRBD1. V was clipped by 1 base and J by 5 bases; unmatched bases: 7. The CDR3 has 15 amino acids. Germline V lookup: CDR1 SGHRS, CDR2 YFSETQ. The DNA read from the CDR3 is TGCGCCAGCAGCTTGTACCGACAGGGGACCGAGACC. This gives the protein CASSLYRQGTET. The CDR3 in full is CASSLYRQGTETQYF. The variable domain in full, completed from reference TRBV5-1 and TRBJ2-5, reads KAGVTQTPRYLIKTRGQQVTLSCSPISGHRSVSWYQQTPGQGLQFLFEYFSETQRNKGNFPGRFSGRQFSNSRSEMNVSTLELGDSALYLCASSLYRQGTETQYFGPGTRLLVL.

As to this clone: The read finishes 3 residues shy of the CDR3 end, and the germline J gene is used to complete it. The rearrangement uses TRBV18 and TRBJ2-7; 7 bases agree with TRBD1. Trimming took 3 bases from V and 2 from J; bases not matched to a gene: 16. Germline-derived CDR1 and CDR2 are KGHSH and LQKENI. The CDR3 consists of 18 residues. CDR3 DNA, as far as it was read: TGTGCCAGCTCACCCGCAACGTTTACCGGGACAGAACCCTACGAG. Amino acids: CASSPATFTGTEPYE. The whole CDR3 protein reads CASSPATFTGTEPYEQYF.

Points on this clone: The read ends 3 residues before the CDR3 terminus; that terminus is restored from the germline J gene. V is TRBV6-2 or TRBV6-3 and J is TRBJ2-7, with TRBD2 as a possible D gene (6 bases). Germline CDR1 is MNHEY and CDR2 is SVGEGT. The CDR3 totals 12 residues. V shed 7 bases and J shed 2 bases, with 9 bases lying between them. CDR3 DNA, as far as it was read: TGTGCCAGCAAGGCGGGGCCCTACGAG. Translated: CASKAGPYE. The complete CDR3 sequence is CASKAGPYEQYF.

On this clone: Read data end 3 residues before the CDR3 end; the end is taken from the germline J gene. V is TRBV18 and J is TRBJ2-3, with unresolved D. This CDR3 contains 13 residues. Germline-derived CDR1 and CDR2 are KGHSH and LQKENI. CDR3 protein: CASSPPGGNAQYF. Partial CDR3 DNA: TGTGCCAGCTCACCGCCAGGTGGAAATGCG.

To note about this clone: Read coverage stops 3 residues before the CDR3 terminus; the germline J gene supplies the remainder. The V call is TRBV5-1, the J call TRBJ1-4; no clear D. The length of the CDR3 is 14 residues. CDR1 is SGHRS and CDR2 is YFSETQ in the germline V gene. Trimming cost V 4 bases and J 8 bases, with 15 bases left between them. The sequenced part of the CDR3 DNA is TGCGCCAGCAGCGCCGGACGGGGAGACGAAAAA. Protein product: CASSAGRGDEK. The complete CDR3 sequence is CASSAGRGDEKLFF.

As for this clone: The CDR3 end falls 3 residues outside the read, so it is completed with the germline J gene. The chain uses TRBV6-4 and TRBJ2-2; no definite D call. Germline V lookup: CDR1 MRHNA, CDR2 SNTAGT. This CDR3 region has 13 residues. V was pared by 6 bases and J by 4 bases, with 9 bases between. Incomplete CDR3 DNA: TGTGCCAGCAGCGTAAGCGTCACCGGGGAG. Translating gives CASSVSVTGE. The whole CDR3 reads CASSVSVTGELFF.

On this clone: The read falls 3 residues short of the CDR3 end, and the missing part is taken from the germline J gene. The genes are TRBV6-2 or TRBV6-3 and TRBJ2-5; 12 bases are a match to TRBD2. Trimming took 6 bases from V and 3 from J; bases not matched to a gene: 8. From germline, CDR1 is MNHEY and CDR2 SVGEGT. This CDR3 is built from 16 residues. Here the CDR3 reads CASSQTLAGGKETQYF. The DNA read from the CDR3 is TGTGCCAGCAGCCAAACACTAGCGGGGGGAAAAGAGACC.

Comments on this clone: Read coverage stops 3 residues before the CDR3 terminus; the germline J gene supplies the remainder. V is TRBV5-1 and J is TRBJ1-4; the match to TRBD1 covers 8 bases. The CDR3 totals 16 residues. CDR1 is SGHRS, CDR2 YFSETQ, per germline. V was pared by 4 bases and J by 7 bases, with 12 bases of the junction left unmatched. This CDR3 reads CASSLGTGYSGEKLFF. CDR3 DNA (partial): TGCGCCAGCAGCCTCGGGACAGGCTACTCGGGTGAAAAA.

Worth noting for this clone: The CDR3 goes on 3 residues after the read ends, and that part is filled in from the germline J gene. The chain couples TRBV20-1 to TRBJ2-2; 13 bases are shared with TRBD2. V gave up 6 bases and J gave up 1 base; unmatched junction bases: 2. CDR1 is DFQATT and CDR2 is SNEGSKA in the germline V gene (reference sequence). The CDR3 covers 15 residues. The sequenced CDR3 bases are TGCAGTGCCGGACTAGCGGGAGTGAACACCGGGGAG. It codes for CSAGLAGVNTGE. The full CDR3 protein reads CSAGLAGVNTGELFF.

The CDR3 region is CASARGDGTEAFF. The sequenced part of the CDR3 DNA is TGCGCCAGCGCCCGGGGGGATGGCACTGAA. This rearrangement joins TRBV5-1 to TRBJ1-1, with D perhaps matching TRBD1 (5 bases). The read ends 3 residues before the CDR3 terminus; that terminus is restored from the germline J gene. The V gene's germline CDR1 is SGHRS and CDR2 YFSETQ. This CDR3 is built from 13 residues. V lost 7 bases to trimming and J lost 4 bases, with 14 bases between them.

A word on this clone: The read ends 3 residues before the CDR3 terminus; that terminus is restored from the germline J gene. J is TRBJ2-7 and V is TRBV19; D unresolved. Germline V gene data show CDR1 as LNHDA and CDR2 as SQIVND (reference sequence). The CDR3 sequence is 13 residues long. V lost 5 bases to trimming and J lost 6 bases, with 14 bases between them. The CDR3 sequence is CASSPRSFSEQYF. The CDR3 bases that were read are TGTGCCAGTAGTCCCAGGTCGTTCAGCGAG. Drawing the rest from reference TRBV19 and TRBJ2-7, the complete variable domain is DGGITQSPKYLFRKEGQNVTLSCEQNLNHDAMYWYRQDPGQGLRLIYYSQIVNDFQKGDIAEGYSVSREKKESFPLTVTSAQKNPTAFYLCASSPRSFSEQYFGPGTRLTVT.